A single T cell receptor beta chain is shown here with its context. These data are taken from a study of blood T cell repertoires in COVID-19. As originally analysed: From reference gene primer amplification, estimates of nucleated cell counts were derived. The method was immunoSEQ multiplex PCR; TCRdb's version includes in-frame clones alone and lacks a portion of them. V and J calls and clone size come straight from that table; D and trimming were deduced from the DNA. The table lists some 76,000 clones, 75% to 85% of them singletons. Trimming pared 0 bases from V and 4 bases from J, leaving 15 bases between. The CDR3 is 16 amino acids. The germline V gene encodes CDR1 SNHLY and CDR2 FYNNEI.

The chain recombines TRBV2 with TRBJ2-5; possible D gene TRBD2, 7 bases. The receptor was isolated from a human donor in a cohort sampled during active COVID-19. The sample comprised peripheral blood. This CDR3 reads CASSEATLGGGETQYF. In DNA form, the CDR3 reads TGTGCCAGCAGTGAAGCAACCTTGGGAGGGGGAGAGACCCAGTACTTC.